Following are 26 T cell receptor beta chains from one sample sequenced in a study of blood T cell repertoires in COVID-19. The protocol was immunoSEQ multiplex PCR, while the TCRdb copy is restricted to in-frame clones and leaves out a portion. The sample lists some 450,000 clones, 85% to 90% occurring once. The specimen was peripheral blood. The receptors here all came from a young man with COVID-19, enrolled during active disease.

This clone was seen a single time. The gene calls are TRBV5-1 and TRBJ2-3, with 10 bases fitting TRBD1. The CDR3 sequence is 16 residues long. CDR1 SGHRS and CDR2 YFSETQ come from the germline V gene. Trimming at V came to 4 bases and at J to 3 bases, leaving 8 bases not matched to a gene. The CDR3: CASSPGRGQGTDTQYF. CDR3 bases: TGCGCCAGCAGCCCAGGCCGGGGACAGGGGACAGATACGCAGTATTTT.

The V call is TRBV7-8, the J call TRBJ1-2, with TRBD1 matching 8 bases. The V gene's germline CDR1 is SGHVS and CDR2 FQNEAQ. Trimming removed 5 bases from V and 4 bases from J; junction bases left unmatched: 12. The CDR3 totals 16 residues. The CDR3 coding sequence is TGTGCCAGCAGCCCAGGCCAGGGGGCGCGAGGCTATGGCTACACCTTC. Its protein product is CASSPGQGARGYGYTF. Drawing the rest from reference TRBV7-8 and TRBJ1-2, the complete variable domain is GAGVSQSPRYKVAKRGQDVALRCDPISGHVSLFWYQQALGQGPEFLTYFQNEAQLDKSGLPSDRFFAERPEGSVSTLKIQRTQQEDSAVYLCASSPGQGARGYGYTFGSGTRLTVV.

The J gene is TRBJ1-2, the V gene TRBV6-5; D perhaps matches TRBD1 (5 bases). From germline, CDR1 is MNHEY and CDR2 SVGAGI. The CDR3 totals 13 residues. V lost 4 bases and J 5 bases, leaving 11 bases between the germline ends. The CDR3 is CASSSSGGYGYTF. The DNA of the CDR3 is TGTGCCAGCAGTTCCTCGGGGGGTTATGGCTACACCTTC.

This clone has more than one count but fewer than ten. The chain joins TRBV5-1 to TRBJ2-2; D gene uncertain. The germline V and J ends were trimmed by 0 bases and 6 bases, with 6 bases remaining between them. CDR1 is SGHRS, CDR2 YFSETQ, per germline. The CDR3 is 13 amino acids. The CDR3 DNA reads TGCGCCAGCAGCTTGGCCGACTCCGGGGAGCTGTTTTTT. It codes for CASSLADSGELFF.

The chain uses TRBV11-2 and TRBJ1-1; the D gene is possibly TRBD1 (6 bases). V lost 1 base, J lost 3 bases, and 12 bases lay in between. This CDR3 contains 15 residues. The V gene's germline CDR1 is SGHAT and CDR2 FQNNGV. The DNA for the CDR3 is TGTGCCAGCAGCTTAGGCGAGACAGGAGACACTGAAGCTTTCTTT. Residues: CASSLGETGDTEAFF.

The rearrangement uses TRBV19 and TRBJ2-1, with 14 bases fitting TRBD2. Trimming removed 6 bases from V and 1 base from J; junction bases left unmatched: 8. Germline assignment: CDR1 LNHDA and CDR2 SQIVND (reference sequence). The CDR3 totals 18 residues. CDR3 coding DNA: TGTGCCAGTAGGCGAGGGACTAGCGGGAGCGAGTCCTACAATGAGCAGTTCTTC. Translated, it gives CASRRGTSGSESYNEQFF.

The chain carries TRBV20-1 and TRBJ1-2; 11 nucleotides agree with TRBD1. The germline gives CDR1 DFQATT, CDR2 SNEGSKA (reference sequence). This CDR3 spans 11 amino acids. The J segment lost 7 bases and the V segment lost 6 bases, leaving 1 base of the junction unmatched. The CDR3 here is CSAGTGGGYTF. CDR3 in DNA: TGCAGTGCGGGGACAGGGGGTGGCTACACCTTC.

This chain links TRBV6-5 with TRBJ2-1; 9 bases agree with TRBD2. This CDR3 comprises 14 residues. Per the germline V gene, CDR1 is MNHEY and CDR2 is SVGAGI. V trimming: 4 bases; J trimming: 6 bases; junction bases outside the gene matches: 4. The CDR3 loop is CASSSAGGGNEQFF. The CDR3 coding sequence is TGTGCCAGCAGTTCAGCGGGAGGCGGCAATGAGCAGTTCTTC.

The chain has TRBV2 and TRBJ2-2, with a tentative D call TRBD2 (5 bases). V was clipped by 5 bases and J by 4 bases, with 11 bases between them. Per germline, CDR1 SNHLY and CDR2 FYNNEI. CDR3 length: 14 amino acids. The CDR3 DNA reads as TGTGCCAGCAGTTACCGACTAAGCACCGGGGAGCTGTTTTTT. Amino acid sequence: CASSYRLSTGELFF.

CDR3 coding DNA: TGTGCCAGCAGCCAAGTCCTAGCGGGAGTCCAAGAGACCCAGTACTTC. It encodes CASSQVLAGVQETQYF. V gene TRBV3-1 (or the pseudogene TRBV3-2) combines with J gene TRBJ2-5, with 10 nucleotides matching TRBD2. The CDR3 spans 16 residues. The V segment lost 1 base and the J segment 1 base; nucleotides outside the gene matches: 3. Per the germline V gene, CDR1 is LGHDT and CDR2 is YNNKEL (reference sequence).

V gene TRBV29-1 combines with J gene TRBJ2-1, with a tentative D call TRBD2 (6 bases). Trimming shortened V by 7 bases and J by 0 bases, and 7 bases separated the two germline ends. Germline loops: CDR1 SQVTM, CDR2 ANQGSEA. This CDR3 has 12 amino acids. The CDR3 loop is CSAGSSYNEQFF. Here the CDR3 DNA reads TGCAGCGCCGGGAGCTCCTACAATGAGCAGTTCTTC.

The V call is TRBV7-2, the J call TRBJ2-7; D is undetermined. Germline lookup yields CDR1 SGHTA and CDR2 FQGNSA. V was clipped by 2 bases and J by 0 bases, with 8 bases between them. The CDR3 runs 14 residues. The CDR3 nucleotides are TGTGCCAGCAGCTTATCGTCCTTCTCCTACGAGCAGTACTTC. Amino acids: CASSLSSFSYEQYF.

The chain couples TRBV5-1 to TRBJ2-3; TRBD2 matches 7 bases. CDR3 length: 15 residues. CDR1 SGHRS and CDR2 YFSETQ come from the germline V gene. Trimming at V came to 4 bases and at J to 0 bases, leaving 5 bases not matched to a gene. The CDR3 DNA sequence: TGCGCCAGCAGCACATGGACTAGTAGCACAGATACGCAGTATTTT. This gives the protein CASSTWTSSTDTQYF.

This clone was recorded only once. This rearrangement joins TRBV25-1 to TRBJ2-1, with 9 positions matching TRBD2. The length of the CDR3 is 16 residues. Germline V gene lookup returns CDR1 MGHDK and CDR2 SYGVNS. V trimming: 1 base; J trimming: 7 bases; junction bases outside the gene matches: 8. The CDR3 sequence: CASSEFPSGEINEQFF. In DNA form, the CDR3 reads TGTGCCAGCAGTGAATTCCCTAGCGGGGAGATAAATGAGCAGTTCTTC.

The V gene is TRBV6-5, the J gene TRBJ1-3; D uncertain. The CDR3 is 16 residues long. Germline V gene sequence: CDR1 MNHEY, CDR2 SVGAGI. V was pared by 0 bases and J by 0 bases, with 9 bases between. CDR3 bases: TGTGCCAGCAGTTACTCCCCCGAGAGCTCTGGAAACACCATATATTTT. The encoded protein is CASSYSPESSGNTIYF.

This CDR3 reads CASSQYNEQFF. CDR3 bases: TGTGCCAGCAGTCAATACAATGAGCAGTTCTTC. The rearrangement uses TRBV6-2 or TRBV6-3 and TRBJ2-1; D gene ambiguous. The CDR3 has 11 amino acids. Trimming pared 5 bases from V and 4 bases from J, leaving 3 bases between. Germline CDR1 reads MNHEY; CDR2 reads SVGEGT.

This chain connects TRBV3-1 (or the pseudogene TRBV3-2) to TRBJ2-5, with D possibly TRBD2 on 6 matching bases. Trimming stripped 0 bases from V and 5 bases from J, with 19 bases between. CDR1 LGHDT and CDR2 YNNKEL come from the germline V gene (reference sequence). The CDR3 has 17 residues. This CDR3 is CASSQEKRAGRIETQYF. The CDR3 nucleotides are TGTGCCAGCAGCCAAGAGAAGAGGGCAGGGAGGATCGAGACCCAGTACTTC.

The chain couples TRBV25-1 to TRBJ1-4; 8 bases agree with TRBD1. This CDR3 is 15 amino acids long. Germline CDR1 reads MGHDK; CDR2 reads SYGVNS. The trim removed 4 bases at V and 6 bases at J, leaving 7 bases unmatched. CDR3 bases: TGTGCCAGCAGTGCATTCAGGGGGCGGGATGAAAAACTGTTTTTT. Amino acid sequence: CASSAFRGRDEKLFF.

A single count supports this clone. The chain couples TRBV2 to TRBJ1-5, with 8 bases fitting TRBD1. Germline CDR1 and CDR2: SNHLY and FYNNEI. The CDR3 spans 14 residues. J gave up 6 bases and V 3 bases, and 4 bases lay outside the gene matches. The CDR3 sequence: CASSERTGFQPQHF. The CDR3 DNA is TGTGCCAGCAGTGAGCGGACAGGGTTTCAGCCCCAGCATTTT.

About this clone: Distinct nucleotide sequences in the sample also encode this CDR3. The rearrangement uses TRBV7-3 and TRBJ2-3, with TRBD2 identical over 10 bases. Losses at the gene ends were 3 bases for V and 2 bases for J; bases not matched to a gene: 2. There are 15 residues in the CDR3. Germline V gene sequence: CDR1 SGHTA, CDR2 FQGTGA. In DNA, the CDR3 is TGTGCCAGCAGCTTCCTAGCGGGAGACACAGATACGCAGTATTTT. Amino acid sequence: CASSFLAGDTDTQYF.

The chain combines TRBV19 with TRBJ1-1; no clear D gene. V was shortened by 3 bases and J by 6 bases, with 14 bases between the two germline ends. In germline, CDR1 is LNHDA, CDR2 SQIVND (reference sequence). This CDR3 spans 14 amino acids. Here the CDR3 DNA reads TGTGCCAGTAGTATGTCCCCAGGATCCCCTGAAGCTTTCTTT. It translates to CASSMSPGSPEAFF.

This CDR3 reads CASSLARGNHRGTNTGELFF. The DNA for the CDR3 is TGTGCCAGCAGCTTAGCTCGGGGCAATCACAGGGGGACGAACACCGGGGAGCTGTTTTTT. The chain carries TRBV11-3 and TRBJ2-2; 8 bases map to TRBD1. V dropped 1 base and J dropped 0; count of bases not matched to a gene: 13. CDR3 length: 20 residues. Germline values: CDR1 SGHNT, CDR2 YENEEA.

J is TRBJ2-7 and V is TRBV13; a possible D gene is TRBD2 (5 bases). The V gene's germline CDR1 is PRHDT and CDR2 FYEKMQ (reference sequence). The length of the CDR3 is 13 residues. V lost 5 bases and J lost 1, with 9 bases in between. CDR3 bases: TGTGCCAGCAGCGGAACTAGTTCCTACGAGCAGTACTTC. It is translated as CASSGTSSYEQYF.

The chain couples TRBV6-5 to TRBJ2-1; tentative D call: TRBD1 (6 bases). Trimming pared 6 bases from V and 5 bases from J, leaving 17 bases between. CDR3 length: 15 residues. The germline gives CDR1 MNHEY, CDR2 SVGAGI. CDR3 region: CASRAQGQGNNEQFF. CDR3 DNA sequence: TGTGCCAGCAGAGCACAGGGCCAGGGGAACAATGAGCAGTTCTTC.

The rearrangement links TRBV28 to TRBJ2-5; 7 bases fit TRBD1. V was clipped by 4 bases and J by 5 bases; unmatched bases: 7. The CDR3 spans 14 residues. The V gene's germline CDR1 is MDHEN and CDR2 SYDVKM. The CDR3 DNA sequence: TGTGCCAGCAGTTACTACAGGGGTGGCGAGACCCAGTACTTC. Translated, it gives CASSYYRGGETQYF. Using reference TRBV28 and TRBJ2-5 for the parts outside the CDR3, the full variable domain is DVKVTQSSRYLVKRTGEKVFLECVQDMDHENMFWYRQDPGLGLRLIYFSYDVKMKEKGDIPEGYSVSREKKERFSLILESASTNQTSMYLCASSYYRGGETQYFGPGTRLLVL.

The gene calls are TRBV6-5 and TRBJ2-7; a possible D gene is TRBD1 (5 bases). The CDR3 runs to 14 residues. V lost 6 bases, J lost 5 bases, and 17 bases lay in between. Germline CDR1 MNHEY, CDR2 SVGAGI. In DNA, the CDR3 is TGTGCCAGCAGCTCCCTTTCTCAGGGAAACGAGCAGTACTTC. Translation gives CASSSLSQGNEQYF.